A single sample is the source of the 21 T cell receptor beta chains below, sequenced in a study of T cell clones after liver transplantation. TCRdb's copy holds only in-frame clones and misses some; the assay was immunoSEQ multiplex PCR. The sample has roughly 80,000 clones, roughly 85% seen once. The source was CD4+ T cells from blood, collected almost 47 months after liver transplant. The receptors here all came from a human patient who received a liver transplant. Among the T cells, some may be from the graft donor.

The genes are TRBV4-1 and TRBJ1-4; D ambiguous. Germline CDR1 is MGHRA and CDR2 is YSYEKL. Between the trimmed V and J ends, which lost 1 base and 0 bases, there was a span of 6 bases. There are 15 residues in the CDR3. CDR3 protein: CASSQGTSTNEKLFF. DNA for the CDR3: TGCGCCAGCAGCCAAGGGACCTCAACTAATGAAAAACTGTTTTTT.

This chain connects TRBV5-1 to TRBJ1-2; tentatively, D is TRBD1 (5 bases). The germline V gene encodes CDR1 SGHRS and CDR2 YFSETQ. This CDR3 contains 14 residues. Trimming shortened V by 4 bases and J by 2 bases, and 12 bases separated the two germline ends. The CDR3 region is CASSPTPGNYGYTF. In DNA form, the CDR3 reads TGCGCCAGCAGCCCTACGCCAGGGAACTATGGCTACACCTTC.

The chain joins TRBV7-3 to TRBJ2-1; maybe TRBD2 (5 bases). The CDR3 length is 13 residues. Germline lookup yields CDR1 SGHTA and CDR2 FQGTGA. V lost 5 bases to trimming and J lost 10 bases, with 15 bases between them. This CDR3 reads CASSRTSSDEQFF. The CDR3 DNA follows: TGTGCCAGCAGCCGTACTAGTTCTGACGAGCAGTTCTTC.

The V and J genes are TRBV28 and TRBJ2-7, with TRBD2 matching 7 bases. Looked up from germline, CDR1 is MDHEN and CDR2 is SYDVKM. J was trimmed by 0 bases and V by 11 bases; bases with no gene match: 7. This CDR3 has 13 residues. The CDR3 sequence: CAGSSGRSYEQYF. Here the CDR3 DNA reads TGTGCCGGCTCTAGCGGTCGCTCCTACGAGCAGTACTTC.

This clone was seen a handful of times. J is TRBJ1-1 and V is TRBV7-3, with D uncertain. The CDR3 covers 13 residues. CDR1 and CDR2 from the germline V gene are SGHTA and FQGTGA. V was cut by 6 bases and J by 0 bases, with 8 bases left in between. CDR3 amino acids: CASRIDMNTEAFF. CDR3 in DNA: TGTGCCAGCAGGATAGATATGAACACTGAAGCTTTCTTT.

The chain employs TRBV6-6 and TRBJ2-1, with 9 bases matching TRBD2. V shed 5 bases, J shed 3 bases, and the junction held 2 bases outside the gene matches. CDR1 and CDR2 (germline): MNHNY, SVGAGI (reference sequence). This CDR3 is built from 14 residues. This chain's CDR3 is CASSPSGNYNEQFF. The DNA of the CDR3 is TGTGCCAGCAGTCCTAGCGGGAACTACAATGAGCAGTTCTTC.

This CDR3 is CASSVDGESYNEQFF. CDR3 coding DNA: TGTGCCAGCAGCGTAGATGGGGAAAGCTACAATGAGCAGTTCTTC. The chain links TRBV9 to TRBJ2-1; D unresolved. The CDR3 has 15 amino acids. V lost 0 bases and J 3 bases, leaving 10 bases between the germline ends. CDR1 SGDLS and CDR2 YYNGEE come from the germline V gene.

This sequence joins TRBV5-1 and TRBJ2-7, with D maybe TRBD2 (5 bases). Trimming pared 5 bases from V and 5 bases from J, leaving 17 bases between. Germline lookup yields CDR1 SGHRS and CDR2 YFSETQ. The CDR3 covers 14 residues. The CDR3 reads CASRLEDGRDEQYF. CDR3 DNA: TGCGCCAGCAGACTAGAGGACGGCCGAGACGAGCAGTACTTC.

The V gene is TRBV29-1, the J gene TRBJ2-1; perhaps TRBD2 as D (6 bases). Germline V gene sequence: CDR1 SQVTM, CDR2 ANQGSEA. The length of the CDR3 is 16 residues. The ends were cut back, 3 bases at V and 4 bases at J, with 19 bases in the middle. CDR3 in amino acids: CSVDASPAGYYNEQFF. Written as DNA, the CDR3 is TGCAGCGTTGACGCCTCCCCGGCGGGATATTACAATGAGCAGTTCTTC.

The chain combines TRBV4-2 with TRBJ1-5; D not certain. Germline V gene lookup returns CDR1 LGHNA and CDR2 YNFKEQ. V was shortened by 3 bases and J by 7 bases, with 16 bases between the two germline ends. The CDR3 is made up of 15 amino acids. In DNA, the CDR3 is TGTGCCAGCAGCCAGGCGGCGGACGGGGTCCAGCCCCAGCATTTT. Protein: CASSQAADGVQPQHF.

The chain employs TRBV4-1 and TRBJ1-2, with D unclear. This CDR3 region has 14 residues. Germline loops: CDR1 MGHRA, CDR2 YSYEKL. Trimming removed 1 base from V and 14 bases from J, with 20 bases in between. CDR3 amino acids: CASSQGRTPSGWTF. Here the CDR3 DNA reads TGCGCCAGCAGCCAAGGTCGGACCCCCTCTGGCTGGACCTTC.

V gene TRBV6-1 combines with J gene TRBJ1-1; D gene uncertain. The ends were cut back, 6 bases at V and 4 bases at J, with 15 bases in the middle. The CDR3 extends over 14 amino acids. Germline values: CDR1 MNHNS, CDR2 SASEGT. The CDR3 bases are TGTGCCAGCAGCGTTACCAACATACCCACTGAAGCTTTCTTT. Its protein is CASSVTNIPTEAFF.

The DNA for the CDR3 is TGCAGCGTTGCTGGGCATCGCTCTGGAAACACCATATATTTT. This sequence encodes CSVAGHRSGNTIYF. The chain employs TRBV29-1 and TRBJ1-3; D call uncertain. The CDR3 contains 14 residues. Germline CDR1 reads SQVTM; CDR2 reads ANQGSEA. Trimming shortened V by 4 bases and J by 0 bases, and 10 bases separated the two germline ends. Full variable domain (outside the CDR3, taken from reference TRBV29-1 and TRBJ1-3): SAVISQKPSRDICQRGTSLTIQCQVDSQVTMMFWYRQQPGQSLTLIATANQGSEATYESGFVIDKFPISRPNLTFSTLTVSNMSPEDSSIYLCSVAGHRSGNTIYFGEGSWLTVV.

The chain carries TRBV29-1 and TRBJ2-5; D remains ambiguous. Trimming removed 3 bases at V and 4 bases at J, with 6 bases between. CDR1 is SQVTM and CDR2 is ANQGSEA in the germline V gene. CDR3 size: 11 residues. Here the CDR3 DNA reads TGCAGCGTTGACGTTCGAGAGACCCAGTACTTC. Its translation is CSVDVRETQYF. The full variable domain, completed using reference TRBV29-1 and TRBJ2-5, is SAVISQKPSRDICQRGTSLTIQCQVDSQVTMMFWYRQQPGQSLTLIATANQGSEATYESGFVIDKFPISRPNLTFSTLTVSNMSPEDSSIYLCSVDVRETQYFGPGTRLLVL.

V usage is TRBV18 and J usage is TRBJ2-3; D not certain. This CDR3 region has 13 residues. CDR1 and CDR2 from the germline V gene are KGHSH and LQKENI. V lost 1 base and J lost 3, with 5 bases in between. The CDR3: CASSPLETDTQYF. The CDR3 nucleotides read TGTGCCAGCTCACCACTCGAGACAGATACGCAGTATTTT.

The chain combines TRBV11-2 with TRBJ2-7, with D unclear. The germline V gene encodes CDR1 SGHAT and CDR2 FQNNGV. The CDR3 runs to 11 residues. Trimming stripped 5 bases from V and 2 bases from J, with 4 bases between. CDR3 in DNA: TGTGCCAGCAGCCGGGCCTACGAGCAGTACTTC. Translating gives CASSRAYEQYF.

Of note for this clone: The junction differs from germline at one of its ends, possibly a read error. This chain links TRBV7-7 with TRBJ2-5, with a tentative D call TRBD2 (6 bases). From germline, CDR1 is SSHAT and CDR2 FNYEAQ (reference sequence). The CDR3 runs 15 residues. CDR3 DNA sequence: TGTGCTAGCAGCTTACTTGGCGGGATGGAAGAGACCCAGTACTTC. Encoded protein: CASSLLGGMEETQYF. The entire variable domain, with the rest obtained from reference TRBV7-7 and TRBJ2-5, is as follows: GAGVSQSPRYKVTKRGQDVTLRCDPISSHATLYWYQQALGQGPEFLTYFNYEAQPDKSGLPSDRFSAERPEGSISTLTIQRTEQRDSAMYRCASSLLGGMEETQYFGPGTRLLVL.

The gene calls are TRBV18 and TRBJ2-7, with 14 bases that match TRBD2. This CDR3 spans 18 amino acids. CDR1 is KGHSH and CDR2 is LQKENI in the germline V gene. The junction had 13 bases not matched to a gene; V was cut back by 3 bases and J by 6 bases. The CDR3 loop reads CASSPFTTGLAGALEQYF. The CDR3 bases are TGTGCCAGCTCACCTTTTACAACGGGACTAGCGGGAGCACTCGAGCAGTACTTC.

A word on this clone: Its ends do not fully match the called genes, so a read error is possible. This chain connects TRBV19 to TRBJ2-2, with TRBD1 identical over 7 bases. This CDR3 contains 15 residues. Germline V gene data show CDR1 as LNHDA and CDR2 as SQIVND (reference sequence). CDR3 in amino acids: CASSVRQGQTGELFF. The CDR3 DNA follows: TGTGCGAGTAGCGTCCGACAGGGTCAGACCGGGGAGCTGTTTTTT.

V usage is TRBV11-1 and J usage is TRBJ1-2; the D is unclear. The CDR3 spans 14 residues. From germline, CDR1 is SGHAT and CDR2 FQDESV (reference sequence). V was trimmed by 3 bases and J by 0 bases, leaving 8 bases between them. The CDR3 sequence is CASSLGSTNYGYTF. In DNA form, the CDR3 reads TGTGCCAGCAGCTTGGGCAGCACTAACTATGGCTACACCTTC.

This clone appeared once. This chain uses TRBV5-1 with TRBJ2-7; the match to TRBD2 covers 7 bases. V lost 2 bases, J lost 6 bases, and 8 bases stayed unmatched. CDR3 length equals 14 residues. Germline V gene lookup returns CDR1 SGHRS and CDR2 YFSETQ. DNA for the CDR3: TGCGCCAGCAGCTTTCTTGCGGGAGTCCCCGAGCAGTACTTC. Translation gives CASSFLAGVPEQYF.